These 18 T cell receptor beta chains were all obtained from the same sample, sequenced in a study of blood T cell repertoires in COVID-19. Sequencing used immunoSEQ multiplex PCR; TCRdb keeps in-frame clones, though not all of them. The sample lists fewer than 200,000 clones, 88% occurring once. The sample comprised PBMCs or T cells enriched from blood (not recorded which). Every receptor here comes from a woman aged 18-29 years who had recovered from COVID-19.

This sequence joins TRBV9 and TRBJ2-1; weak D call: TRBD2 (6 bases). There are 15 residues in the CDR3. Trimming pared 3 bases from V and 2 bases from J, leaving 12 bases between. CDR1 is SGDLS, CDR2 YYNGEE, per germline. CDR3 nucleotide sequence: TGTGCCAGCAGCGCCACTAGCTCCCCCTACAATGAGCAGTTCTTC. Its translation is CASSATSSPYNEQFF.

The genes are TRBV20-1 and TRBJ2-1; tentatively, D is TRBD2 (7 bases). The CDR3 totals 14 residues. The germline V gene has CDR1 DFQATT and CDR2 SNEGSKA (reference sequence). V lost 3 bases and J lost 8, with 17 bases in between. CDR3 region: CSASVGGAGDEQFF. The CDR3 nucleotides read TGCAGTGCTAGTGTTGGGGGGGCCGGTGATGAGCAGTTCTTC.

A single count supports this clone. The chain couples TRBV28 to TRBJ2-5; D is ambiguous. Between the trimmed V and J ends, which lost 3 bases and 2 bases, there was a span of 13 bases. The germline gives CDR1 MDHEN, CDR2 SYDVKM. The CDR3 is 15 amino acids. The CDR3 coding sequence is TGTGCCAGCAGTTTCTCTGGCAGGCCGCAAGAGACCCAGTACTTC. Translation: CASSFSGRPQETQYF.

The chain links TRBV5-4 to TRBJ2-2, with 7 bases identical to TRBD1. V was pared by 2 bases and J by 3 bases, with 4 bases of the junction left unmatched. The CDR3 extends over 15 amino acids. Germline CDR1 reads SGHNT; CDR2 reads YYREEE (reference sequence). CDR3 sequence reads: CASSFGDRDTGELFF. As DNA, the CDR3 is TGTGCCAGCAGCTTTGGGGACAGAGACACCGGGGAGCTGTTTTTT.

The CDR3 spells CASSTGQGAYNEQFF. The CDR3 nucleotides read TGTGCCAGCAGCACAGGACAGGGGGCCTACAATGAGCAGTTCTTC. The chain carries TRBV7-9 and TRBJ2-1, with 10 bases that match TRBD1. The CDR3 is made up of 15 amino acids. Trimming removed 5 bases from V and 2 bases from J; junction bases left unmatched: 3. Germline lookup yields CDR1 SEHNR and CDR2 FQNEAQ (reference sequence).

The CDR3 spells CASSLEQGHSPLHF. DNA of the CDR3: TGTGCCAGCAGCTTAGAACAGGGGCATTCACCCCTCCACTTT. The genes are TRBV7-2 and TRBJ1-6; 7 bases fit TRBD1. V dropped 1 base and J dropped 8; count of bases not matched to a gene: 2. Germline CDR1 and CDR2: SGHTA and FQGNSA. The CDR3 spans 14 residues.

To note about this clone: Relative to the germline gene, one junction end is altered; a read error may explain this. V gene TRBV18 combines with J gene TRBJ1-3; the D is unclear. This CDR3 region has 13 residues. Germline loops: CDR1 KGHSH, CDR2 LQKENI. CDR3 protein: CASSPPGGDTIYF. For the CDR3, the DNA is TGTGCCAGCTCACCACCAGGTGGAGACACCATATATTTT.

The genes are TRBV5-5 and TRBJ1-2; 7 bases are a match to TRBD1. The CDR3 sequence is 12 residues long. The trim removed 2 bases at V and 8 bases at J, leaving 3 bases unmatched. Germline V gene sequence: CDR1 SGHKS, CDR2 YYEKEE (reference sequence). CDR3 coding DNA: TGTGCCAGCAGCTTTGAACAGGGGGGCTACACCTTC. Protein product: CASSFEQGGYTF.

The chain links TRBV28 to TRBJ2-3; 7 bases line up with TRBD2. V was clipped by 7 bases and J by 2 bases; unmatched bases: 9. The CDR3 length is 15 residues. Germline CDR1 and CDR2: MDHEN and SYDVKM. The CDR3: CASTTLASPTDTQYF. The CDR3 DNA follows: TGTGCCAGCACAACACTAGCGAGCCCCACAGATACGCAGTATTTT.

V and J are TRBV10-1 and TRBJ1-1; the D gene is possibly TRBD1 (6 bases). The CDR3 is 13 amino acids. Germline CDR1 and CDR2: WNHNN and SYGVQD (reference sequence). V was clipped by 4 bases and J by 5 bases, with 11 bases between them. The CDR3 spells CASSGNRVTEAFF. Written as DNA, the CDR3 is TGCGCCAGCAGTGGTAACAGGGTGACTGAAGCTTTCTTT.

The CDR3 reads CASSISIGLLEYTQYF. CDR3 DNA: TGTGCCAGTAGTATTTCCATCGGATTATTGGAGTATACGCAGTATTTT. This chain connects TRBV19 to TRBJ2-3; D is unclear. Germline assignment: CDR1 LNHDA and CDR2 SQIVND (reference sequence). CDR3 size: 16 residues. V lost 3 bases to trimming and J lost 7 bases, with 20 bases between them.

The V gene is TRBV4-1, the J gene TRBJ2-2, with a possible D match to TRBD2 (6 bases). The CDR3 sequence is 17 residues long. The germline V and J ends were trimmed by 5 bases and 8 bases, with 24 bases remaining between them. Germline CDR1 reads MGHRA; CDR2 reads YSYEKL. CDR3: CASSSTTSRGVRGELFF. The CDR3 nucleotides are TGCGCCAGCAGCTCTACTACCTCGCGGGGAGTGAGGGGGGAGCTGTTTTTT.

The rearrangement links TRBV24-1 to TRBJ2-7; the D gene is possibly TRBD2 (5 bases). The ends were cut back, 5 bases at V and 7 bases at J, with 14 bases in the middle. From germline, CDR1 is KGHDR and CDR2 SFDVKD. The CDR3 has 13 amino acids. The CDR3 nucleotides are TGTGCCACCAGTGCGGGAACAAGCTTAGAGCAGTACTTC. Protein: CATSAGTSLEQYF.

The V and J genes are TRBV7-2 and TRBJ2-1, with TRBD1 matching over 10 bases. The J segment lost 10 bases and the V segment lost 4 bases, leaving 10 bases of the junction unmatched. Germline V gives CDR1 SGHTA, CDR2 FQGNSA. There are 15 residues in the CDR3. The CDR3 DNA reads TGTGCCAGCAGCTGGGACAGGGGAGGGCTGGGCGAGCAGTTCTTC. Translated: CASSWDRGGLGEQFF.

V usage is TRBV5-1 and J usage is TRBJ1-5; D uncertain. There are 15 residues in the CDR3. Germline V lookup: CDR1 SGHRS, CDR2 YFSETQ. V gave up 4 bases and J gave up 3 bases, with 14 bases separating them. CDR3 nucleotides: TGCGCCAGCAGCCCGGAGGACCCCTACAATCAGCCCCAGCATTTT. This gives the protein CASSPEDPYNQPQHF.

The CDR3 DNA is TGTGCCAGCAGTTACCCCCCGGACAGGGGCAATGGCTACACCTTC. Amino acid sequence: CASSYPPDRGNGYTF. V and J are TRBV6-6 and TRBJ1-2; 9 bases are a match to TRBD1. CDR3 length: 15 residues. Germline V lookup: CDR1 MNHNY, CDR2 SVGAGI (reference sequence). Losses at the gene ends were 2 bases for V and 6 bases for J; bases not matched to a gene: 7.

In this sample, this clone turned up a few times. The J gene is TRBJ1-2, the V gene TRBV29-1; D might be TRBD1 (6 bases). Trimming removed 6 bases at V and 6 bases at J, with 23 bases between. Germline lookup yields CDR1 SQVTM and CDR2 ANQGSEA. There are 15 residues in the CDR3. The CDR3 DNA sequence: TGCAGCGTAGTGGGGGGCGGGCCGACTAGCAATGGCTACACCTTC. This codes for CSVVGGGPTSNGYTF.

The chain has TRBV5-1 and TRBJ2-2; D gene uncertain. CDR1 and CDR2 (germline): SGHRS, YFSETQ. Trimming took 0 bases from V and 0 from J, leaving 6 bases between them. This CDR3 is built from 15 residues. The CDR3 nucleotides are TGCGCCAGCAGCTTGGACGACACGAACACCGGGGAGCTGTTTTTT. This codes for CASSLDDTNTGELFF.